The clone carrying this T cell receptor (beta chain) was counted a few times. Antigen specificity is unknown. Synthesis of TCR cDNA relied on 5'RACE template switching, which attached a universal primer site and UMIs. TCRdb reprocessed the 5' RACE reads with MiXCR, giving one entry per CDR3 protein. The sample records a few hundred thousand distinct CDR3 sequences, almost 4% being singletons. These data are taken from a study of T cells after yellow fever vaccination. Study-level points and caveats: A small share of clonotypes appeared in both CD4 and CD8 compartments. Primary-vaccination clones mostly resurfaced post-booster (about 95% CD4, about 87% CD8).

This TCR was recovered from a man aged 18 to 35 who received the YFV17D yellow fever vaccine. Sequenced here: PBMCs, sampled 5 days after the yellow fever booster vaccination.

The CDR3 DNA follows: TGCAGTGCTAGCGCTGGGAGGTCGGATGCTTTCTTT. Translating it yields CSASAGRSDAFF. The V call is TRBV20-1, the J call TRBJ1-1; D is undetermined. V lost 3 bases and J 11 bases, leaving 16 bases between the germline ends. This CDR3 region has 12 residues. Germline CDR1 reads DFQATT; CDR2 reads SNEGSKA (reference sequence).